Listed below are T cell receptor beta chains from one sample, sequenced in a study of graft-versus-host responses after intestinal transplantation. Antigens for these TCRs are unknown. Sequenced by immunoSEQ multiplex PCR; TCRdb stores in-frame clones only, minus some. The sample lists 40,000 to 55,000 clones, roughly 80% occurring once. This specimen consisted of unstimulated CD4+ T cells sorted from spleen or lymph node cells, obtained before transplant. These receptors all stem from a human donor who was the organ donor for an intestinal transplant. The CDR3 runs from the conserved cysteine through the conserved F or W. Each record gives: D gene, J gene, V gene, clone size, CDR3 DNA, CDR3 protein. A D gene is named only where the DNA matches it firmly. Clone size is shown for a subset of rows, as once, few, many or a class of expanded clone.

.	TRBJ2-2	TRBV1	.	TGCACCAGCAGCCAAGAGAAGCGGGGGGGCGACGGGGAGCTGTTTTTT	CTSSQEKRGGDGELFF
TRBD1	TRBJ1-1	TRBV10-3	few	TGTGCCATCAGTGAGCCGACAGGGGGGAACACTGAAGCTTTCTTT	CAISEPTGGNTEAFF
TRBD2	TRBJ2-3	TRBV7-2	once	TGTGCCAGCAGCTTGATAGCGGGGGCCTACACAGATACGCAGTATTTT	CASSLIAGAYTDTQYF
TRBD1	TRBJ1-2	TRBV5-1	.	TGCGCCAGCAGCGCGGGGGACAGGGTTCCATATGGCTACACCTTC	CASSAGDRVPYGYTF
.	TRBJ1-1	TRBV5-1	.	TGCGCCAGCAGCTTGGGTCCCCCGACTTTAGCGATGAACACTGAAGCTTTCTTT	CASSLGPPTLAMNTEAFF
TRBD2	TRBJ2-7	TRBV6-1	.	TGTGCCAGCAGTCCCGGGACTAGCGGGAGGGCCGAGCAGTACTTC	CASSPGTSGRAEQYF
.	TRBJ2-3	TRBV21-1	few	TGTGCCAGCAGCAAAGACGGGACAGAATATACGCAGTATTTT	CASSKDGTEYTQYF
.	TRBJ1-1	TRBV18	.	TGTGCCAGCTCACCGGGACAGAACACTGAAGCTTTCTTT	CASSPGQNTEAFF
.	TRBJ2-1	TRBV6-1	.	TGTGCCAGCAGTGAATTAGCCGGGAGCTCCTACAATGAGCAGTTCTTC	CASSELAGSSYNEQFF
.	TRBJ2-3	TRBV12-5	.	TGTGCTAGTGGTTTGAGTGCAGGGCAGGATACGCAGTATTTT	CASGLSAGQDTQYF
.	TRBJ2-7	TRBV5-1	.	TGCGCCAGCAGCCATGGCGGCGAGCAGTACTTC	CASSHGGEQYF
TRBD2	TRBJ2-1	TRBV14	.	TGTGCCAGCAGCCAAGGACTAGCCTCCTTTTCCTACAATGAGCAGTTCTTC	CASSQGLASFSYNEQFF
TRBD2	TRBJ2-3	TRBV5-1	.	TGCGCCAGCGGCGTAGCGGGAGGGACAGATACGCAGTATTTT	CASGVAGGTDTQYF
TRBD2	TRBJ2-5	TRBV30	.	TGTGCCTGGTCCCCTCTGGCGGGAGTGGCAGAGACCCAGTACTTC	CAWSPLAGVAETQYF
TRBD2	TRBJ2-7	TRBV6-1	.	TGTGCCAGCAGTGAATTGGGACTAGCGGGAGGCGAGCAGTACTTC	CASSELGLAGGEQYF
.	TRBJ1-5	TRBV4-2	.	TGTGCCAGCAGCCAAGATAGGAGCATCGGCAATCAGCCCCAGCATTTT	CASSQDRSIGNQPQHF
.	TRBJ2-3	TRBV11-3	.	TGTGCCAGCAGCTTCCCATCGACAGGATTGAAAAATACGCAGTATTTT	CASSFPSTGLKNTQYF
.	TRBJ1-1	TRBV12-5	.	TGTGCTAGTGGTTTGGTACATTCCCCCGCTTTCTTT	CASGLVHSPAFF
TRBD1	TRBJ2-7	TRBV27	.	TGTGCCAGCAGACATACGATCCGGGACAGGGACTACGAGCAGTACTTC	CASRHTIRDRDYEQYF
.	TRBJ2-1	TRBV5-6	.	TGTGCCAGCAAGTATCCCGGGGCCCTCTACAATGAGCAGTTCTTC	CASKYPGALYNEQFF
.	TRBJ1-1	TRBV5-4	once	TGTGCCAGCAGCTCGAAGACAGGAGTTGAAGCTTTCTTT	CASSSKTGVEAFF
.	TRBJ2-7	TRBV27	few	TGTGCCAGCGCCTTGAGTGGGGCCGTGACCTACGAGCAGTACTTC	CASALSGAVTYEQYF
TRBD2	TRBJ2-7	TRBV9	.	TGTGCCAGCAGCCGGAACCCCAGACTAGCGGGGGGGCCGAACGAGCAGTACTTC	CASSRNPRLAGGPNEQYF
.	TRBJ1-2	TRBV7-2	.	TGTGCCAGCACCCTAGACTGGGGCAGCATGTCTCAAGGCTACACCTTC	CASTLDWGSMSQGYTF
.	TRBJ2-1	TRBV30	.	TGTGCCTGGAGTCGAAGCTTTGAGCAGTTCTTC	CAWSRSFEQFF
TRBD2	TRBJ2-1	TRBV5-6	.	TGTGCCAGCAGCGGTGTAGCGGGAGGGCCAGGGAATGAGCAGTTCTTC	CASSGVAGGPGNEQFF
TRBD2	TRBJ2-5	TRBV30	.	TGTGCCGGGAGTAACGGGGGGGCCGGGGAGACCCAGTACTTC	CAGSNGGAGETQYF
TRBD1	TRBJ1-1	TRBV11-2	.	TGTGCCAGCAGCTTGAGAAACCGGGACAGCAACTTATTT	CASSLRNRDSNLF
.	TRBJ2-5	TRBV29-1	once	TGCAGCGTCGTGATTACAGGGTCCACACTACAACAAGAGACCCAGTACTTC	CSVVITGSTLQQETQYF
.	TRBJ2-5	TRBV18	.	TGTGCCAGCTCAGGGAGCCTTCAAGAGACCCAGTACTTC	CASSGSLQETQYF
TRBD1	TRBJ1-6	TRBV7-2	once	TGTGCCAGCAGCCCTAGACAGGGAGTAAGTTCACCCCTCCACTTT	CASSPRQGVSSPLHF
.	TRBJ1-3	TRBV19	.	TGTGCCAGTAGTATAGGGGGCTCTGGAAACACCATATATTTT	CASSIGGSGNTIYF
.	TRBJ1-1	TRBV21-1	.	TGTGCCAGCAGCAGTCCGTTGGGCTCCTTAAACACTGAAGCTTTCTTT	CASSSPLGSLNTEAFF
TRBD2	TRBJ2-1	TRBV9	.	TGTGCCAGCAGCGTAGCGGGGGGGTCCTACAATGAGCAGTTCTTC	CASSVAGGSYNEQFF
.	TRBJ1-2	TRBV4-1	few	TGCGCCAGCAGCCAAGCCAACTATGGCTACACCTTC	CASSQANYGYTF
.	TRBJ2-6	TRBV18	.	TGTGCCAGCTCACCAAGATTTCGCTCTGGGGCCAACGTCCTGACTTTC	CASSPRFRSGANVLTF
.	TRBJ2-7	TRBV19	.	TGTGCCAGTTCAGGATTTCCTCCCTACGAGCAGTACTTC	CASSGFPPYEQYF
.	TRBJ1-1	TRBV20-1	.	TGCAGTGCTAGGAAGGTCCCTGAAGCTTTCTTT	CSARKVPEAFF
TRBD2	TRBJ2-2	TRBV9	.	TGTGCCAGCAGCGCAGGGACTACAACCTTCTTGGGGGAGCTGTTTTTT	CASSAGTTTFLGELFF
.	TRBJ2-5	TRBV19	.	TGTGCCAGTCGTGTGGGTGGCGGGACAGTCCAAGAGACCCAGTACTTC	CASRVGGGTVQETQYF